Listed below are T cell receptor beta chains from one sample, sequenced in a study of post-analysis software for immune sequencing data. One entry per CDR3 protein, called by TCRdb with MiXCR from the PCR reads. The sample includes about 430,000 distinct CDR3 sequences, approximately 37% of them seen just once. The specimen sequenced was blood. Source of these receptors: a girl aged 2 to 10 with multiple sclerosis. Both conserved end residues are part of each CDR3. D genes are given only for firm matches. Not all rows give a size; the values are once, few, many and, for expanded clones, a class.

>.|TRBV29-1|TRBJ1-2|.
CSVGSGSGYTF
TGCAGCGTTGGGAGTGGTAGCGGCTACACCTTC
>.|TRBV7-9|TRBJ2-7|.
CASTRGMAVSYEQYF
TGTGCCAGCACCCGAGGTATGGCAGTCTCCTACGAGCAGTACTTC
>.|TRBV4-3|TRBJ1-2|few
CASSQDPDSASNYGYTF
TGCGCCAGCAGCCAAGATCCGGACAGTGCATCTAACTATGGCTACACCTTC
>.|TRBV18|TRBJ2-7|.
CASSPGDLYEQYF
TGTGCCAGCTCACCGGGGGATCTCTACGAGCAGTACTTC
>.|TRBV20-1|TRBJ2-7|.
CSARGMSYEQYF
TGCAGTGCTAGGGGGATGTCCTACGAGCAGTACTTC
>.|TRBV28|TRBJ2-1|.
CASSSYLGEQFF
TGTGCCAGCAGTTCATATCTCGGTGAGCAGTTCTTC
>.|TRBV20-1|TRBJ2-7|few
CSASLASYEQYF
TGCAGTGCTAGCTTGGCCTCCTACGAGCAGTACTTC
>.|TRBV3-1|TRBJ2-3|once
CASSQSAIGFGTDTQYF
TGTGCCAGCAGCCAATCCGCGATAGGTTTCGGCACAGATACGCAGTATTTT
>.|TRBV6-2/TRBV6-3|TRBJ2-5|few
CASSANTGAEYQETQYF
TGTGCCAGCAGCGCTAACACGGGGGCTGAGTACCAAGAGACCCAGTACTTC
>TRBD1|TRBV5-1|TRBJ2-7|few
CASSLAWDRARDHEQYF
TGCGCCAGCAGCTTGGCATGGGACAGGGCCCGCGACCACGAGCAGTACTTC
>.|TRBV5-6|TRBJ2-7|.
CAGSTRGYEQYF
TGTGCCGGCAGCACGAGAGGTTACGAGCAGTACTTC
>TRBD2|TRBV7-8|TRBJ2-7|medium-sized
CASSLGHPGGFSSYEQYF
TGTGCCAGCAGCTTAGGCCACCCGGGGGGTTTCAGCTCCTACGAGCAGTACTTC
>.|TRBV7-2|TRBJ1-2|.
CASSLARGLTYGYTF
TGTGCCAGCAGCTTAGCGCGTGGGTTAACATATGGCTACACCTTC
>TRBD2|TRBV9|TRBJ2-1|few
CASSHPQASGRPFEQFF
TGTGCCAGCAGCCACCCACAGGCTAGCGGGAGGCCCTTTGAGCAGTTCTTC
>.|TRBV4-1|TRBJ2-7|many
CASSQGGSYEQYF
TGCGCCAGCAGCCAAGGGGGTTCCTACGAGCAGTACTTC
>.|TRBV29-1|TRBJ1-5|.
CSVSSSSSNQPQHF
TGCAGCGTTTCTTCCTCCTCTAGCAATCAGCCCCAGCATTTT
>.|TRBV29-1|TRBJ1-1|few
CSSRGGLAEAFF
TGCAGCTCCCGAGGGGGTCTGGCCGAAGCTTTCTTT
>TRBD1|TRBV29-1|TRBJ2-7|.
CSVDGTGEAYEQYF
TGCAGCGTTGATGGGACAGGGGAGGCCTACGAGCAGTACTTC
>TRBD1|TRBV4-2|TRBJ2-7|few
CASSQADRGTSYEQYF
TGTGCCAGCAGCCAAGCGGACAGGGGGACGAGCTACGAGCAGTACTTC
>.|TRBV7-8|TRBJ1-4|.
CASSLPTSPDILATNEKLFF
TGTGCCAGCAGCCTCCCAACCAGCCCGGACATCCTAGCCACTAATGAAAAACTGTTTTTT
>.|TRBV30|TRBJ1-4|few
CAWSPKDRFGEKLFF
TGTGCCTGGAGTCCCAAAGACAGGTTTGGCGAAAAACTGTTTTTT
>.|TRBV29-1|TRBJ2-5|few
CSVGGKYQETQYF
TGCAGCGTTGGGGGGAAGTACCAAGAGACCCAGTACTTC
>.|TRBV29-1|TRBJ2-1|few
CSAGADNEQFF
TGCAGCGCTGGAGCGGACAATGAGCAGTTCTTC
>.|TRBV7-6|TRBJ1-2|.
CASSLAAGTSNGYTF
TGTGCCAGCAGCTTAGCAGCAGGGACTTCGAATGGCTACACCTTC
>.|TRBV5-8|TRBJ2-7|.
CASSRRDTSYEQYF
TGTGCCAGCAGCCGCCGGGACACTTCCTACGAGCAGTACTTC
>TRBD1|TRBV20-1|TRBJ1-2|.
CSAIEQGARGYTF
TGCAGTGCTATCGAACAGGGGGCGCGTGGCTACACCTTC
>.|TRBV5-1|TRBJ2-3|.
CASSLAPGRTDTQYF
TGCGCCAGCAGCTTGGCCCCAGGGCGCACAGATACGCAGTATTTT
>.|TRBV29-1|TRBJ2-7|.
CSVVSRTSRFQSYEQYF
TGCAGCGTTGTCTCTAGAACTAGCCGTTTTCAATCCTACGAGCAGTACTTC
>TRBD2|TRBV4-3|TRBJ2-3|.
CASSQEPSGSGDTQYF
TGCGCCAGCAGCCAAGAACCTAGCGGGAGTGGAGATACGCAGTATTTT
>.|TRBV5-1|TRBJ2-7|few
CASSLWTAYEQYF
TGCGCCAGCAGCTTGTGGACAGCTTACGAGCAGTACTTC
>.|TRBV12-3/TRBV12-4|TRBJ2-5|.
CASSLGQKGETLYF
TGTGCCAGCAGTTTAGGGCAGAAGGGAGAGACCCTGTACTTC
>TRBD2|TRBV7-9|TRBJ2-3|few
CASSLRVVRSGSPDTQYF
TGTGCCAGCAGCCTCCGAGTCGTTCGGAGCGGGAGTCCGGATACGCAGTATTTT
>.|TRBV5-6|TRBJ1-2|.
CASSLLGGRDYGYTF
TGTGCCAGCAGCTTATTGGGGGGCCGAGACTATGGCTACACCTTC
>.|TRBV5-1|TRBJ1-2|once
CAGSEGQNNYGYTF
TGCGCCGGCAGTGAGGGGCAGAACAACTATGGCTACACCTTC
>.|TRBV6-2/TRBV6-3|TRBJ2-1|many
CASSYASGWNEQFF
TGTGCCAGCAGTTATGCGTCAGGGTGGAATGAGCAGTTCTTC
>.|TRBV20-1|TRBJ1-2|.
CSAHQGRNYGYTF
TGCAGTGCTCATCAAGGCAGGAACTATGGCTACACCTTC
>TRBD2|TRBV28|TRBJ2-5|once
CRTSANNEQYF
TGTAGAACTAGCGCAAACAATGAGCAGTACTTC
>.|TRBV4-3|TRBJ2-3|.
CASSQDTAGDTQYF
TGCGCCAGCAGCCAAGATACAGCAGGGGATACGCAGTATTTT
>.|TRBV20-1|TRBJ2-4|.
CSARGLGVKLLAKNIQYF
TGCAGTGCTAGAGGATTGGGAGTAAAACTCTTAGCCAAAAACATTCAGTACTTC
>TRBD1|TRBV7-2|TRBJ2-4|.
CASSFGTGAKNIQYF
TGTGCCAGCAGCTTTGGGACAGGGGCCAAAAACATTCAGTACTTC
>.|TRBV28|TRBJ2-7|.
CASRIQGYFGYEQYF
TGTGCCAGCAGAATTCAGGGGTATTTCGGTTACGAGCAGTACTTC
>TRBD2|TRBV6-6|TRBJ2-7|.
CASSLTSGPSYEQYF
TGTGCCAGCAGCCTGACTAGCGGACCATCCTACGAGCAGTACTTC
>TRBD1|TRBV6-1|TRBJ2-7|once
CASSESGTGRYEQYF
TGTGCCAGCAGTGAATCCGGGACAGGGCGGTACGAGCAGTACTTC
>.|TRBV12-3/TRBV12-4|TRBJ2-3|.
CASSLRLDVRYF
TGTGCCAGCAGTCTAAGACTAGACGTAAGGTATTTT
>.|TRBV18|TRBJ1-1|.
CASSDRDTGEAFF
TGTGCCAGCTCAGACCGGGATACCGGCGAAGCTTTCTTT
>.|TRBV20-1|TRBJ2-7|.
CSAIDRNYEQYF
TGCAGTGCTATTGACCGGAACTACGAGCAGTACTTC
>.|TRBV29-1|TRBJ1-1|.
CSVVGGVWAEAFF
TGCAGCGTTGTGGGGGGGGTATGGGCTGAAGCTTTCTTT
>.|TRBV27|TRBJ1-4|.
CASSLWGGRMANEKLFF
TGTGCCAGCAGTTTATGGGGGGGGCGCATGGCTAATGAAAAACTGTTTTTT
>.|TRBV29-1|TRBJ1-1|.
CSVVKFGTEAFF
TGCAGCGTTGTAAAGTTTGGCACTGAAGCTTTCTTT
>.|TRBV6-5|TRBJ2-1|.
CASSYSSPSIHNEQFF
TGTGCCAGCAGTTACTCGAGTCCTAGCATTCACAATGAGCAGTTCTTC
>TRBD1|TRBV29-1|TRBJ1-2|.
CSVEEYFRAGGEGYTF
TGCAGCGTTGAAGAGTATTTCAGGGCAGGGGGGGAAGGCTACACCTTC
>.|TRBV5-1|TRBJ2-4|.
CASSPTDRSHIQYF
TGCGCCAGTAGCCCTACCGACAGGTCTCACATTCAGTACTTC
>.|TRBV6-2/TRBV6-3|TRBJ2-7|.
CATQASGALSYEQYF
TGTGCCACCCAAGCGTCAGGGGCGCTCTCCTACGAGCAGTACTTC
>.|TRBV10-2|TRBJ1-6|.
CASGGGFRNSPLHF
TGCGCCAGTGGGGGTGGGTTTCGTAATTCACCCCTCCACTTT
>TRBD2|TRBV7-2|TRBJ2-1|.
CASSFAGTSGYNEQFF
TGTGCCAGCAGCTTCGCCGGGACTAGCGGATACAATGAGCAGTTCTTC
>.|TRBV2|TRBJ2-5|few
CASSDQAGGTQYF
TGTGCCAGCAGCGACCAAGCCGGTGGGACCCAGTACTTC
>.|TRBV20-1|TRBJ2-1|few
CSASGSGYNEQFF
TGCAGTGCTAGTGGGTCGGGATACAATGAGCAGTTCTTC
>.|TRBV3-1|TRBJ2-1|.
CASSQDTGGSYNEQFF
TGTGCCAGCAGCCAAGATACGGGGGGCTCTTACAATGAGCAGTTCTTC
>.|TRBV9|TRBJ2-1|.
CASSVGRGGNEQFF
TGTGCCAGCAGCGTAGGACGTGGGGGGAATGAGCAGTTCTTC